A single sample gave rise to the 6 T cell receptor beta chains below, sequenced in a study of blood T cell repertoires in COVID-19. Assay used: immunoSEQ multiplex PCR; TCRdb lists only in-frame clones, some missing. The table records roughly 230,000 clones, around 90% of them present only once. Material: peripheral blood. All receptors come from an older woman with COVID-19, enrolled during active disease.

V usage is TRBV10-3 and J usage is TRBJ1-1; 8 nucleotides match TRBD1. The CDR3 covers 13 residues. After removal of 3 bases from V and 10 bases from J, the junction contained 7 bases not matched to a gene. CDR1 ENHRY and CDR2 SYGVKD come from the germline V gene. CDR3 bases: TGTGCCATCAGTGACGAAAATGACAGGGGAGCTTTCTTT. Its translation is CAISDENDRGAFF.

The chain combines TRBV10-3 with TRBJ1-1; weak D call: TRBD1 (6 bases). This CDR3 spans 13 amino acids. CDR1 and CDR2 from the germline V gene are ENHRY and SYGVKD. Trimming cost V 10 bases and J 6 bases, with 18 bases left between them. The CDR3, as DNA: TGTGCCACCGCCACAGGGTCCAACGCTGAAGCTTTCTTT. This codes for CATATGSNAEAFF.

The chain combines TRBV5-1 with TRBJ2-3, with a tentative D call TRBD2 (5 bases). The length of the CDR3 is 14 residues. CDR1 and CDR2 from the germline V gene are SGHRS and YFSETQ. Trimming cost V 0 bases and J 2 bases, with 7 bases left between them. CDR3 sequence reads: CASSLGGYTDTQYF. CDR3 in DNA: TGCGCCAGCAGCTTGGGAGGGTACACAGATACGCAGTATTTT. Full variable domain (missing parts from reference TRBV5-1 and TRBJ2-3): KAGVTQTPRYLIKTRGQQVTLSCSPISGHRSVSWYQQTPGQGLQFLFEYFSETQRNKGNFPGRFSGRQFSNSRSEMNVSTLELGDSALYLCASSLGGYTDTQYFGPGTRLTVL.

The V gene is TRBV19, the J gene TRBJ1-2; no firm D call. The V and J ends lost 5 bases and 4 bases respectively, with 8 bases between them. This CDR3 spans 12 amino acids. CDR1 is LNHDA, CDR2 SQIVND, per germline (reference sequence). The CDR3 DNA follows: TGTGCCAGTAGTGACATCTTCTATGGCTACACCTTC. This gives the protein CASSDIFYGYTF.

This chain connects TRBV3-1 (or the pseudogene TRBV3-2) to TRBJ2-5; D might be TRBD2 (5 bases). V was trimmed by 3 bases and J by 3 bases, leaving 11 bases between them. Germline loops: CDR1 LGHDT, CDR2 YNNKEL (reference sequence). This CDR3 is built from 14 residues. CDR3 loop: CASSHLGSEETQYF. The DNA of the CDR3 is TGTGCCAGCAGCCACTTGGGGAGTGAAGAGACCCAGTACTTC.

The rearrangement joins TRBV14 to TRBJ2-7, with 11 bases fitting TRBD2. V shed 4 bases, J shed 4 bases, and the junction held 6 bases outside the gene matches. The CDR3 has 15 amino acids. Germline loops: CDR1 SGHDN, CDR2 FVKESK. CDR3 amino acids: CASSLLLAGAYEQYF. In nucleotides, the CDR3 is TGTGCCAGCAGCCTCTTACTAGCGGGGGCGTACGAGCAGTACTTC.